This T cell receptor beta chain is drawn from a study of early T cells in non-severe SARS-CoV-2 infection. About the research overall: Sequencing targeted bulk RNA from unsorted whole blood, leaving chains unpaired. Regarding the study as a whole: Using VDJdb, the matching emphasized anti-spike CD8 responses while missing private and CD4 specificities.

Attachment of unique molecular identifiers was made to individual cDNA molecules. TCRdb processed the 5' RACE reads anew with MiXCR; each CDR3 protein has one entry. The table has fewer than 75,000 distinct CDR3 sequences, roughly 18% seen once. Concerning this clonotype: Antigen: not known.

The sequence derives from an adult who was a healthcare worker with PCR-confirmed SARS-CoV-2 infection or an uninfected control (not recorded which). Sequencing used whole blood, obtained at baseline.

CDR3 sequence: CASSQGTDSYNEQFF. In DNA form, the CDR3 reads TGTGCCAGCAGCCAAGGGACAGACTCCTACAATGAGCAGTTCTTC. This chain links TRBV11-3 with TRBJ2-1; 7 bases fit TRBD1. Unmatched junction bases numbered 4, after V lost 5 bases and J lost 0 bases. The CDR3 contains 15 residues. CDR1 SGHNT and CDR2 YENEEA come from the germline V gene.